The 18 T cell receptor beta chains below were found in one sample sequenced in a study of blood T cell repertoires in COVID-19. The assay was immunoSEQ multiplex PCR, and TCRdb's table has in-frame clones only and misses some. Of approximately 290,000 clones listed, around 90% were seen once; the top ten hold 2% to 3%. The sample consisted of peripheral blood. The receptors were sampled from a man in his late teens or twenties with active or convalescent COVID-19.

The chain combines TRBV4-1 with TRBJ2-1; tentatively, D is TRBD2 (7 bases). CDR1 and CDR2 from the germline V gene are MGHRA and YSYEKL. V was pared by 1 base and J by 7 bases, with 14 bases between. This CDR3 contains 15 residues. Written as DNA, the CDR3 is TGCGCCAGCAGCCAAGGAGGGGGGGCCAAGAATGAGCAGTTCTTC. The encoded protein is CASSQGGGAKNEQFF.

The chain has TRBV6-4 and TRBJ2-3, with D possibly TRBD2 on 6 matching bases. The CDR3 runs 15 residues. Trimming stripped 0 bases from V and 4 bases from J, with 11 bases between. Germline V gene sequence: CDR1 MRHNA, CDR2 SNTAGT. The CDR3 reads CASSDSGGSADTQYF. CDR3 nucleotides: TGTGCCAGCAGTGACTCGGGAGGTTCGGCAGATACGCAGTATTTT.

V is TRBV19 and J is TRBJ2-3; 11 positions agree with TRBD2. Germline assignment: CDR1 LNHDA and CDR2 SQIVND (reference sequence). Losses at the gene ends were 10 bases for V and 2 bases for J; bases not matched to a gene: 11. This CDR3 spans 16 amino acids. This chain's CDR3 is CATSSRLAGSTDTQYF. CDR3 DNA: TGTGCCACCTCGTCCAGACTAGCGGGATCCACAGATACGCAGTATTTT.

This clone was observed once. CDR3 DNA: TGTGCCAGCAGCGGTTACATCCAAAGCACAGATACGCAGTATTTT. Protein: CASSGYIQSTDTQYF. The rearrangement joins TRBV7-9 to TRBJ2-3; D is uncertain. This CDR3 is built from 15 residues. CDR1 is SEHNR, CDR2 FQNEAQ, per germline (reference sequence). Trimming pared 5 bases from V and 0 bases from J, leaving 12 bases between.

This clone appeared once. The junction and the germline gene differ at one end; a read error may be behind it. V gene TRBV4-1 combines with J gene TRBJ2-2; 9 bases line up with TRBD2. The CDR3 contains 19 residues. In germline, CDR1 is MGHRA, CDR2 YSYEKL. The CDR3 reads CARSRRRSGGTANTGELFF. CDR3 in DNA: TGCGCCCGCAGCCGCCGGCGTAGCGGGGGAACCGCGAACACCGGGGAGCTGTTTTTT.

The CDR3 coding sequence is TGTGCCAGCAGAAAGGGGGCGAGGAACACTGAAGCTTTCTTT. It yields the protein CASRKGARNTEAFF. The chain carries TRBV27 and TRBJ1-1; 7 bases map to TRBD1. The germline CDR1 and CDR2 sequences are MNHEY and SMNVEV (reference sequence). V was pared by 6 bases and J by 1 base, with 5 bases of the junction left unmatched. This CDR3 is built from 14 residues.

The V gene is TRBV5-4, the J gene TRBJ2-2, with a weak D call TRBD1 (6 bases). The length of the CDR3 is 14 residues. The germline V gene encodes CDR1 SGHNT and CDR2 YYREEE (reference sequence). The V end lost 2 bases, the J end lost 6 bases, and 11 bases lay between the germline ends. The CDR3 protein is CASSFRGSAGELFF. The CDR3, as DNA: TGTGCCAGCAGCTTTAGGGGGTCGGCCGGGGAGCTGTTTTTT.

V and J are TRBV10-1 and TRBJ1-1; D possibly corresponds to TRBD1 (6 bases). V lost 6 bases and J lost 3, with 11 bases in between. This CDR3 is 13 amino acids long. Per the germline V gene, CDR1 is WNHNN and CDR2 is SYGVQD (reference sequence). As DNA, the CDR3 is TGCGCCAGCAGCCCCGGACAGCACACTGAAGCTTTCTTT. Protein sequence: CASSPGQHTEAFF.

The rearrangement joins TRBV11-3 to TRBJ2-1; TRBD1 matches 7 bases. The germline CDR1 and CDR2 sequences are SGHNT and YENEEA. CDR3 size: 15 residues. The junction had 6 bases not matched to a gene; V was cut back by 1 base and J by 6 bases. DNA for the CDR3: TGTGCCAGCAGCTTAGGGGGACAGAGCTTCAATGAGCAGTTCTTC. Amino acid sequence: CASSLGGQSFNEQFF.

The chain carries TRBV5-4 and TRBJ2-7, with 10 nucleotides matching TRBD1. This CDR3 spans 15 amino acids. Per germline, CDR1 SGHNT and CDR2 YYREEE (reference sequence). With V trimmed by 4 bases and J by 5 bases, 9 bases remained unmatched. The CDR3 region has the DNA TGTGCCAGCAGCCGATCGACAGGGGGCGCCCACGAGCAGTACTTC. It specifies CASSRSTGGAHEQYF.

This rearrangement joins TRBV6-5 to TRBJ2-7; the D gene is possibly TRBD1 (6 bases). Trimming removed 5 bases from V and 1 base from J, with 12 bases in between. CDR1 and CDR2 from the germline V gene are MNHEY and SVGAGI. The CDR3 is 14 amino acids. CDR3 coding DNA: TGTGCCAGCAGTCCACTTGACAGGTCCTACGAGCAGTACTTC. Its protein is CASSPLDRSYEQYF.

The chain links TRBV6-4 to TRBJ2-3; 7 positions match TRBD1. The J segment lost 1 base and the V segment lost 3 bases, leaving 7 bases of the junction unmatched. Germline V gene data show CDR1 as MRHNA and CDR2 as SNTAGT. This CDR3 comprises 16 residues. The CDR3 nucleotides read TGTGCCAGCAGTGAGAGGGGGACAGAGGGCACAGATACGCAGTATTTT. It specifies CASSERGTEGTDTQYF.

V and J are TRBV6-5 and TRBJ2-2, with 10 positions matching TRBD2. Per the germline V gene, CDR1 is MNHEY and CDR2 is SVGAGI. This CDR3 comprises 13 residues. V lost 9 bases and J lost 5; bases outside the gene matches: 3. CDR3 bases: TGTGCCAGATGGACTAGCGGAACCGGGGAGCTGTTTTTT. The encoded protein is CARWTSGTGELFF.

CDR3 in DNA: TGTGCCAGTAGTATAGTAGGGGATCAGCCCCAGCATTTT. It codes for CASSIVGDQPQHF. The chain carries TRBV19 and TRBJ1-5, with D perhaps TRBD1 (5 bases). The V gene's germline CDR1 is LNHDA and CDR2 SQIVND (reference sequence). The CDR3 consists of 13 residues. V gave up 1 base and J gave up 5 bases, with 6 bases separating them.

This chain joins TRBV28 and TRBJ2-7, with 11 bases fitting TRBD1. The V segment lost 5 bases and the J segment 5 bases; nucleotides outside the gene matches: 8. Germline V CDR1 and CDR2: MDHEN, SYDVKM. CDR3 length: 15 residues. The CDR3 sequence: CASSPRDRGADEQYF. For the CDR3, the DNA is TGTGCCAGCAGTCCCCGGGACAGGGGGGCAGACGAGCAGTACTTC. The entire variable domain, with the rest obtained from reference TRBV28 and TRBJ2-7, is as follows: DVKVTQSSRYLVKRTGEKVFLECVQDMDHENMFWYRQDPGLGLRLIYFSYDVKMKEKGDIPEGYSVSREKKERFSLILESASTNQTSMYLCASSPRDRGADEQYFGPGTRLTVT.

A single count supports this clone. This rearrangement joins TRBV12-5 to TRBJ1-1; tentatively, D is TRBD1 (5 bases). V gave up 2 bases and J gave up 4 bases, with 14 bases separating them. Germline V gives CDR1 LGHNT, CDR2 FRNRAP. The CDR3 has 15 residues. The CDR3 protein is CASGLFGGGSTEAFF. CDR3 DNA: TGTGCTAGTGGTTTGTTCGGGGGAGGTTCCACTGAAGCTTTCTTT.

This clone was seen just once. This chain connects TRBV11-2 to TRBJ2-7; 7 bases fit TRBD2. Germline CDR1 SGHAT, CDR2 FQNNGV. V shed 3 bases, J shed 5 bases, and the junction held 7 bases outside the gene matches. CDR3 length: 14 amino acids. The CDR3 DNA follows: TGTGCCAGCAGCTTGGGAGGGACTATTGACGAGCAGTACTTC. It is translated as CASSLGGTIDEQYF.

The J gene is TRBJ2-7, the V gene TRBV6-2 or TRBV6-3; 10 bases align to TRBD2. The CDR3 has 12 residues. J gave up 6 bases and V 5 bases, and 1 base lay outside the gene matches. Germline CDR1 and CDR2: MNHEY and SVGEGT. This chain's CDR3 is CASSEREGEQYF. CDR3 nucleotide sequence: TGTGCCAGCAGTGAGCGGGAGGGCGAGCAGTACTTC.